Shown below are 18 T cell receptor beta chains from a single sample sequenced in a study of identical twins. One entry per CDR3 protein, called by TCRdb with MiXCR from the 5' RACE reads. Of some 630,000 distinct CDR3 sequences in the sample, roughly 7.2% were seen once. The same sample was also used in a study of yellow fever vaccine responses in identical twins.

Sequencing was done on a sample of PBMCs. These receptors all stem from a woman in her late teens or twenties in good health.

This clonotype was detected many times. The chain carries TRBV4-1 and TRBJ1-4, with 9 bases aligning to TRBD1. The CDR3 covers 17 residues. With V trimmed by 1 base and J by 4 bases, 7 bases remained unmatched. From germline, CDR1 is MGHRA and CDR2 YSYEKL. The CDR3 here is CASSQGDRALGNEKLFF. The CDR3 nucleotides read TGCGCCAGCAGCCAAGGGGACAGGGCCCTAGGTAATGAAAAACTGTTTTTT.

The CDR3 region has the DNA TGTGCCAGCAGCTTGATTCTTCAGGGGTCCTACAATGAGCAGTTCTTC. Amino acids: CASSLILQGSYNEQFF. The rearrangement links TRBV5-5 to TRBJ2-1, with TRBD1 as a possible D gene (6 bases). With 1 base removed from V and 1 base from J, the gap between germline ends came to 12 bases. Germline CDR1 and CDR2: SGHKS and YYEKEE (reference sequence). The CDR3 sequence is 16 residues long.

The CDR3 DNA follows: TGTGCCAGCAGTGATTATAGTGACGGGGCCTACGAGCAGTACTTC. It yields the protein CASSDYSDGAYEQYF. V is TRBV25-1 and J is TRBJ2-7; D is perhaps TRBD2 (5 bases). Trimming took 3 bases from V and 2 from J, leaving 14 bases between them. This CDR3 is built from 15 residues. Per the germline V gene, CDR1 is MGHDK and CDR2 is SYGVNS.

This clonotype was observed a handful of times. The chain carries TRBV29-1 and TRBJ2-1; no clear D. CDR1 is SQVTM, CDR2 ANQGSEA, per germline. V was shortened by 4 bases and J by 6 bases, with 4 bases between the two germline ends. This CDR3 has 10 amino acids. The CDR3 spells CSVVSNEQFF. The CDR3 nucleotides read TGCAGCGTTGTGTCCAATGAGCAGTTCTTC.

This rearrangement joins TRBV28 to TRBJ1-2; 9 bases are shared with TRBD1. J lost 8 bases, V lost 3 bases, and 7 bases had no gene match. The germline CDR1 and CDR2 sequences are MDHEN and SYDVKM. This CDR3 contains 14 residues. CDR3 coding DNA: TGTGCCAGCAGTTTTTTACAGGGGGCGAGAGGCTACACCTTC. Translated: CASSFLQGARGYTF.

The gene calls are TRBV20-1 and TRBJ1-5; D not certain. This CDR3 contains 15 residues. V gave up 7 bases and J gave up 1 base, with 17 bases separating them. Germline V lookup: CDR1 DFQATT, CDR2 SNEGSKA (reference sequence). As DNA, the CDR3 is TGCAGTGGACCCCTGGGCCTCAGGAGCAATCAGCCCCAGCATTTT. This gives the protein CSGPLGLRSNQPQHF.

The sample holds many counts of this clonotype. The chain recombines TRBV6-1 with TRBJ1-4; D unclear. Germline V CDR1 and CDR2: MNHNS, SASEGT. V was pared by 4 bases and J by 3 bases, with 9 bases between. The CDR3 sequence is 14 residues long. The CDR3 sequence: CASSVRVANEKLFF. CDR3 sequence (DNA): TGTGCCAGCAGTGTCCGGGTCGCTAATGAAAAACTGTTTTTT.

There are many counts of this clonotype. The V and J genes are TRBV29-1 and TRBJ1-2, with 9 bases matching TRBD1. The CDR3 loop spans 12 amino acids. Germline trimming cut 5 bases from V and 6 bases from J; bases unmatched to any gene: 4. The V gene's germline CDR1 is SQVTM and CDR2 ANQGSEA. DNA of the CDR3: TGCAGCGTTCACAGGGGGCTTAATGGCTACACCTTC. Translated: CSVHRGLNGYTF.

V usage is TRBV6-5 and J usage is TRBJ2-5; D is tentatively TRBD1 or TRBD2 (5 bases each). This CDR3 is built from 15 residues. Germline values: CDR1 MNHEY, CDR2 SVGAGI. V lost 2 bases to trimming and J lost 4 bases, with 14 bases between them. In DNA, the CDR3 is TGTGCCAGCAGTTACCTTATGAAGGGGAGAGAGACCCAGTACTTC. Amino acids: CASSYLMKGRETQYF.

This clonotype was seen a few times. DNA of the CDR3: TGTGCCAGCAATCACAGGGGGTTAGGTGGCTACACCTTC. This codes for CASNHRGLGGYTF. The V call is TRBV12-3 or TRBV12-4, the J call TRBJ1-2; TRBD1 aligns across 8 bases. The CDR3 contains 13 residues. After removal of 7 bases from V and 7 bases from J, the junction contained 8 bases not matched to a gene.

The J gene is TRBJ1-1, the V gene TRBV7-3; D is perhaps TRBD1 (6 bases). This CDR3 has 15 residues. Between the trimmed V and J ends, which lost 5 bases and 4 bases, there was a span of 17 bases. Looked up from germline, CDR1 is SGHTA and CDR2 is FQGTGA. The CDR3 is CASSPSAGAATEAFF. CDR3 bases: TGTGCCAGCAGCCCCTCCGCGGGGGCCGCCACTGAAGCTTTCTTT.

This clonotype was found a few times. The chain is built from TRBV29-1 and TRBJ2-1; 9 bases fit TRBD2. V shed 5 bases, J shed 9 bases, and the junction held 8 bases outside the gene matches. The CDR3 totals 13 residues. Per the germline V gene, CDR1 is SQVTM and CDR2 is ANQGSEA. The CDR3 nucleotides read TGCAGCGTTCCTAGCGGGGCCTGGGGTGAGCAGTTCTTC. Its translation is CSVPSGAWGEQFF.

This clonotype was found many times. The chain has TRBV20-1 and TRBJ1-1; the D is unclear. V dropped 3 bases and J dropped 1 base, with 12 bases sitting between them. Germline V gives CDR1 DFQATT, CDR2 SNEGSKA (reference sequence). The CDR3 covers 14 residues. The CDR3, as DNA: TGCAGTGCTAGCACCGGGTTGGGGAACACTGAAGCTTTCTTT. This codes for CSASTGLGNTEAFF.

This clonotype was seen repeatedly, ten times or more. V gene TRBV2 combines with J gene TRBJ2-4; no definite D call. Trimming stripped 2 bases from V and 2 bases from J, with 13 bases between. The CDR3 extends over 16 amino acids. Germline loops: CDR1 SNHLY, CDR2 FYNNEI. Here the CDR3 reads CASSEKIGQTKNIQYF. In DNA, the CDR3 is TGTGCCAGCAGTGAAAAGATAGGGCAAACCAAAAACATTCAGTACTTC.

This clonotype was seen only a few times. This rearrangement joins TRBV7-9 to TRBJ2-7; 10 positions match TRBD2. V gave up 5 bases and J gave up 5 bases; unmatched junction bases: 9. This CDR3 spans 15 amino acids. Germline V gene lookup returns CDR1 SEHNR and CDR2 FQNEAQ (reference sequence). CDR3 sequence (DNA): TGTGCCAGCAGCCCTAAAGCGGGAGGGCCCGACGAGCAGTACTTC. Translated: CASSPKAGGPDEQYF.

This clonotype was found many times. V is TRBV5-1 and J is TRBJ1-1; D gene unclear. Trimming removed 4 bases at V and 4 bases at J, with 17 bases between. There are 15 residues in the CDR3. The germline gives CDR1 SGHRS, CDR2 YFSETQ. For the CDR3, the DNA is TGCGCCAGCAGCCGCTCGGAGACGATTTCCACTGAAGCTTTCTTT. Residues: CASSRSETISTEAFF. Based on the CDR3 plus reference TRBV5-1 and TRBJ1-1, the full variable domain is KAGVTQTPRYLIKTRGQQVTLSCSPISGHRSVSWYQQTPGQGLQFLFEYFSETQRNKGNFPGRFSGRQFSNSRSEMNVSTLELGDSALYLCASSRSETISTEAFFGQGTRLTVV.

The V and J genes are TRBV2 and TRBJ2-5, with D perhaps assigned TRBD1 or TRBD2 (5 bases each). Trimming removed 9 bases from V and 1 base from J, with 15 bases in between. Germline loops: CDR1 SNHLY, CDR2 FYNNEI. The CDR3 loop spans 14 amino acids. As DNA, the CDR3 is TGTGCCAGTACCCGGGACCAAGGCCAAGAGACCCAGTACTTC. This sequence encodes CASTRDQGQETQYF.

This clonotype has more than one count but fewer than ten. The V call is TRBV4-1, the J call TRBJ2-1; unclear D gene. The V gene lost 2 bases and the J gene lost 3 bases, with 5 bases spanning the gap. Germline values: CDR1 MGHRA, CDR2 YSYEKL. The CDR3 sequence is 13 residues long. The CDR3: CASSQTIYNEQFF. In DNA, the CDR3 is TGCGCCAGCAGCCAAACTATCTACAATGAGCAGTTCTTC.